This TCR beta chain was documented in a study of shared clonotypes between healthy human individuals. Everyone who donated was a Caucasian adult who lived in Nashville, Tennessee. This CDR3 comprises 13 residues. Germline CDR1 reads SGHAT; CDR2 reads FQDESV (reference sequence). Trimming removed 4 bases from V and 8 bases from J, with 14 bases in between. Profiling relied on immunoSEQ multiplex PCR, and the TCRdb table lists in-frame clones only, not all of them. This sample yields 2 million to 3 million clones, of which more than 85% are seen a single time; about 0.34% belongs to the top ten. Findings and limits, study-wide: A generally larger estimated richness was seen in naive subsets than in memory subsets. Naive CD4 clonotypes were shared across a handful of donors at roughly 5%.

Concerning this clone itself: Its antigen is not known.

The clonotype comes from a young man in good health. Some clones in this sample may be carry-over from other donors' samples. The sequencing input was naive CD4+ T cells from PBMCs. Subset indicated: CD45RA+ positively selected. This sequence joins TRBV11-1 and TRBJ1-2; D gene ambiguous. The DNA of the CDR3 is TGTGCCAGCAGCTCCCGGGTCCTTGGGGGCTACACCTTC. Encoded protein: CASSSRVLGGYTF.